A selection of T cell receptor beta chains follows, all from one sample in a study of identical twins. TCRdb recomputed calls from the 5' RACE reads with MiXCR, one row per CDR3 protein. In the table there are about 340,000 distinct CDR3 sequences, 9% to 10% of which are singletons. Specimen: naive T cells sorted from blood. These receptors were taken from a woman between 50 and 59 years old in good health. Each CDR3 is given with its conserved first and last residue. D genes are given only for firm matches. Only part of the rows carry a size: once, few, many, or a class if the clone is expanded.

d_call | j_call | v_call | clone_size | cdr3_nt | cdr3_aa
NA | TRBJ2-5 | TRBV13 | few | TGTGCCAGCAGCTTAGTTCCGCGCCAGGGGGGTATGGAGACCCAGTACTTC | CASSLVPRQGGMETQYF
TRBD1 | TRBJ2-1 | TRBV7-9 | many | TGTGCCAGCAGCTTAATCGCAGGGGGCTACAATGAGCAGTTCTTC | CASSLIAGGYNEQFF
NA | TRBJ2-6 | TRBV24-1 | few | TGTGCCACCAGTGATGCCCGTCGGTCTGGGGCCAACGTCCTGACTTTC | CATSDARRSGANVLTF
TRBD2 | TRBJ2-2 | TRBV20-1 | NA | TGCAGTGCTAGAGACCCGTGGACTAGCGGGACTAACACCGGGGAGCTGTTTTTT | CSARDPWTSGTNTGELFF
NA | TRBJ2-3 | TRBV5-1 | few | TGCGCCAGCAGCTTAACAAGATCTCTCACAGATACGCAGTATTTT | CASSLTRSLTDTQYF
TRBD1 | TRBJ1-3 | TRBV20-1 | NA | TGCAGTGCTAGAGATCGGACAGGATACGGAAACACCATATATTTT | CSARDRTGYGNTIYF
NA | TRBJ1-2 | TRBV29-1 | NA | TGCAGCGTTGGCCAGGGGCTTGGGGGCTACACCTTC | CSVGQGLGGYTF
NA | TRBJ2-5 | TRBV3-1 | few | TGTGCACTCGGATTCGGGGAGACCCAGTACTTC | CALGFGETQYF
NA | TRBJ2-6 | TRBV19 | NA | TGTGCCAGTAGTATATGGGGAGCTGGGGCCAACGTCCTGACTTTC | CASSIWGAGANVLTF
TRBD2 | TRBJ2-7 | TRBV3-1 | few | TGTGCCAGCAGGCGGACTAGTCGATCCTACGAGCAGTACTTC | CASRRTSRSYEQYF
NA | TRBJ1-1 | TRBV6-5 | NA | TGTGCCAGCAGAAACCATCCACACCCGGGAGTTACGAACACTGAAGCTTTCTTT | CASRNHPHPGVTNTEAFF
NA | TRBJ1-1 | TRBV5-1 | NA | TGCGCCAGCAGAGGGGTTCGGAGTCCTATGAACACTGAAGCTTTCTTT | CASRGVRSPMNTEAFF
TRBD1 | TRBJ1-5 | TRBV20-1 | many | TGCAGTGCTAGAGCCCGCAGGGGGCTCGTCCAGCCCCAGCATTTT | CSARARRGLVQPQHF
NA | TRBJ1-2 | TRBV28 | few | TGTGCAACTTACAGGGAAGGCGGCTACACCTTC | CATYREGGYTF
NA | TRBJ2-1 | TRBV29-1 | NA | TGCAGTGGCAATATCCAACCTACCTACAATGAGCAGTTCTTC | CSGNIQPTYNEQFF
TRBD2 | TRBJ2-1 | TRBV4-1 | many | TGCGCCAGCAGCCAAGCTAGCGGACTAGTTGAGCAGTTCTTC | CASSQASGLVEQFF
NA | TRBJ1-4 | TRBV20-1 | few | TGCAGTGCTAGGAGGGAGAAACAGGGCCGTGAAAAACTGTTTTTT | CSARREKQGREKLFF
TRBD2 | TRBJ2-7 | TRBV20-1 | few | TGCAGTGCTAGACGCGGGAGCCACCTCGAGCAGTACTTC | CSARRGSHLEQYF